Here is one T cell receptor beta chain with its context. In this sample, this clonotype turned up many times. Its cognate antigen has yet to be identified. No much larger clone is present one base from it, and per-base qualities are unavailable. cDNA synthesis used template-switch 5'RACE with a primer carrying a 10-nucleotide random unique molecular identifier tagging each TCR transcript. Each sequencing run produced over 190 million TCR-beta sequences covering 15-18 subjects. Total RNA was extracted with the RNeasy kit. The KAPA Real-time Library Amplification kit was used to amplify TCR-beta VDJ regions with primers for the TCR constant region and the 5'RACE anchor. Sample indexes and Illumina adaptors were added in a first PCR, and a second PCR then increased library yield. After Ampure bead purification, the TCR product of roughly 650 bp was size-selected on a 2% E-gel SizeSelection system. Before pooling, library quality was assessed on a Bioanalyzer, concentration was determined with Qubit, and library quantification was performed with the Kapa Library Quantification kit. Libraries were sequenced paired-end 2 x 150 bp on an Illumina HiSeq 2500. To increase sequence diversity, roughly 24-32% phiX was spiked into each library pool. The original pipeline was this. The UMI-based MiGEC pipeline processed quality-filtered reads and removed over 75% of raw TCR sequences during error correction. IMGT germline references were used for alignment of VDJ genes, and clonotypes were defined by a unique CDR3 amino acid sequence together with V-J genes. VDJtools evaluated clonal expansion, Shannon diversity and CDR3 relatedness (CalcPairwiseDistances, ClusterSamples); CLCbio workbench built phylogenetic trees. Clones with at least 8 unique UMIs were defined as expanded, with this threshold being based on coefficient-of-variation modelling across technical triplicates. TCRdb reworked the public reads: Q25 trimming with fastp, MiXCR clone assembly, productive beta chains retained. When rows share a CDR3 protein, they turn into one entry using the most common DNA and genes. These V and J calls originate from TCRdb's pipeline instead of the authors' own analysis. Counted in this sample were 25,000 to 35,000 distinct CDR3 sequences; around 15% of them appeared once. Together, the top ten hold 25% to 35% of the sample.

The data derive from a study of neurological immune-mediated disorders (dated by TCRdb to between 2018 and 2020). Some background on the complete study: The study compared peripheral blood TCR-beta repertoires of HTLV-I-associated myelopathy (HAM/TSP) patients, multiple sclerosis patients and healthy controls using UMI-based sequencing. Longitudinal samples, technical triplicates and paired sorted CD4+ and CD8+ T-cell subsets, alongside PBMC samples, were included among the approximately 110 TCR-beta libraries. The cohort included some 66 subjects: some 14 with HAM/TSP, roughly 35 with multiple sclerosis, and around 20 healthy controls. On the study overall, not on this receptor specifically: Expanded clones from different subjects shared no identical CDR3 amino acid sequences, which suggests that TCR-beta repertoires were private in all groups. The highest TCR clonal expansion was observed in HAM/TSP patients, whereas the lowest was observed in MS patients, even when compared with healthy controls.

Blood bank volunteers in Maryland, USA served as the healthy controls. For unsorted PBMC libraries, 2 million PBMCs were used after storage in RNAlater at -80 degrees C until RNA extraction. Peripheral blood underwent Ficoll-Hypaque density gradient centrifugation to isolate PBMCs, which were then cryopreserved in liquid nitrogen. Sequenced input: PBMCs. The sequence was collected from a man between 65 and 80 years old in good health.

Here the CDR3 is given as CAWSVQGATGNTIYF. The DNA is TGTGCCTGGAGTGTGCAGGGGGCGACTGGAAACACCATATATTTT. The chain employs TRBV30 and TRBJ1-3, and 8 junctional nucleotides match TRBD1. Based on the germline V gene (reference sequence), the CDR1 and CDR2 sequences are GTSNPN and SVGIG. Trimming takes 0 bases off V and 2 bases off J; junction bases not matched to a gene: 3. The CDR3 numbers 15 residues from cysteine through phenylalanine. Of the read, only the CDR3 DNA is kept; its 45 bases are in frame from base 1.